This T cell receptor (beta chain) is from a study of cytomegalovirus exposure and HLA in healthy donors. The CDR3 consists of 18 residues. V shed 5 bases and J 1 base; nucleotides not matched to a gene: 13. Per germline, CDR1 SEHNR and CDR2 FQNEAQ (reference sequence). Findings and limits, study-wide: An analysis was carried out later, and it reportedly showed fewer N-insertions in an Asian-associated ancestry cluster than the approximately 700-donor mean. What a later analysis showed was that several of the most significant clusters appeared linked to common viral pathogens.

A multiplex PCR was run with 60 Vbeta primers and 13 Jbeta primers. The assay was immunoSEQ multiplex PCR, and TCRdb's table has in-frame clones only and misses some. The data include around 70,000 clones; the top ten clones carry approximately 0.78%. A word on this clone: The antigen remains unidentified.

Sequencing was done on a sample of PBMCs. The TCR sequence derives from a boy aged 5-17 years in good health and CMV-seronegative. The rearrangement links TRBV7-9 to TRBJ1-2; 10 bases line up with TRBD1. The chain's CDR3 is CASSDSGTGVIDNYGYTF. The CDR3 DNA reads TGTGCCAGCAGCGATTCCGGGACAGGGGTCATCGATAACTATGGCTACACCTTC.